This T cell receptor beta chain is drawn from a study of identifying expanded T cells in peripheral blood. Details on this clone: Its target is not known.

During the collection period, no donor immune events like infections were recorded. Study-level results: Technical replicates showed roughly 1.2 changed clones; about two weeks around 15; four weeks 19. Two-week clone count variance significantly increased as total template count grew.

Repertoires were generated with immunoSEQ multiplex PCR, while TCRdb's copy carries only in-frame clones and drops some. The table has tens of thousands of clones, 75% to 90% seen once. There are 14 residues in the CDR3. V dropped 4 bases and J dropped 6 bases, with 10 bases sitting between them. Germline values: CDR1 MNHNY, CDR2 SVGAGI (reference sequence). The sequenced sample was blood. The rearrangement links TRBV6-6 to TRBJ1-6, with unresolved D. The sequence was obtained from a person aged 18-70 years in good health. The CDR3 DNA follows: TGTGCCAGCAGTTCGGTGACGGCTAATTCACCCCTCCACTTT. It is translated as CASSSVTANSPLHF.